This entry describes one TCR beta chain. Its recognized antigen is unknown. Qualities for individual bases were not recorded, and no much larger clone is one base off. The data derive from a study of blood T cell repertoires in COVID-19 (dated by TCRdb to about 2020). Study-level background: Samples from collaborators originated in the United States, Italy and Spain and spanned both the acute and convalescent phases of COVID-19. The material from the prospective study consisted of cDNA or gDNA derived from T cells, B-cell-depleted T cells, or PBMCs. Subjects who had been exposed to COVID-19, were actively infected with it, or had recovered from it provided the deeply sampled blood TCRbeta repertoires that made up the dataset. The repertoires were made available in a free public database intended to serve as a resource for research on the immune response to SARS-CoV-2. The samples were drawn from the first 160 participants of the ongoing ImmuneRACE study and from 950 to 1,500 subjects provided by 6 global collaborators. Sample metadata almost always included a de-identified subject ID, COVID-19 status, age in years and sex. Where available, HLA class I and class II types were obtained from metadata supplied by the sample provider rather than from assay-based typing. Beyond this particular receptor, the publication reports: The amount of clinical and demographic metadata varied by source and participant and was provided uncurated.

TCRbeta CDR3 regions were amplified from genomic DNA using the immunoSEQ Assay, a bias-controlled multiplex PCR. The paper's processing steps were these. The number of nucleated cells in each sample was estimated from the amplification of reference gene primers within the assay. Sequence reads were collapsed and filtered to measure the absolute abundance of every unique TCRbeta CDR3 rearrangement. For each sample, productive Simpson clonality was calculated by taking the square root of Simpson's diversity index across productive rearrangements. This is the immuneACCESS table as TCRdb keeps it, with only in-frame sequences that have V and J called. A part of the clones is gone; compared with another copy, unresolved V genes explain less than half, and the rest is unexplained. That table furnishes V, J and clone size, whereas the DNA furnished D and trimming. This sample gives roughly 200,000 clones in total; 75% to 90% of them show up just once. The ten largest clonotypes hold 6.2% of the sample.

From a lookup of the germline V gene (reference sequence), CDR1 and CDR2 are SEHNR and FQNEAQ. The CDR3 numbers 14 residues from cysteine through phenylalanine. Just CDR3 DNA is preserved here, 42 bases in frame from base 1. V ends up 2 bases short and J 3 bases short, with an unmatched junction base count of 1. Enrolling through a virtual design, the prospective study's participants ranged in age from roughly 18 to 100 years and lived across roughly 24 United States geographic areas. To assign participants to cohorts, the prospective study relied on clinical history that participants themselves reported in a screening survey and a study questionnaire. Recovered participants in ImmuneRACE Cohort 3 were defined by two consecutive negative NP/OP PCR tests, clearance by a healthcare professional, or resolution of symptoms. In the prospective study, whole blood, serum and a nasopharyngeal or oropharyngeal swab were collected from each participant by mobile phlebotomists. Participants in the prospective study had the option to provide additional blood draws and questionnaires over a 2-month period. Before DNA extraction, blood samples from the prospective study were shipped at room temperature or frozen.

The origin of this receptor is a man aged 40-55 years who had recovered from COVID-19. This chain joins TRBV7-9 to TRBJ2-1, with 7 bases in between that match TRBD2. The specimen sequenced was PBMCs or T cells enriched from blood (not recorded which). This receptor carries the CDR3 CASSLLAVYNEQFF. The sequenced DNA is TGTGCCAGCAGCTTACTAGCGGTCTACAATGAGCAGTTCTTC.